Included here is one T cell receptor beta chain sequence, with context. Its target is not known. Both 60 Vbeta primers and 13 Jbeta primers went into the PCR. Clones were sequenced by immunoSEQ multiplex PCR, and TCRdb holds only the in-frame ones, with some missing. Here the sample spans approximately 220,000 clones, roughly 80% being singletons. This specimen belongs to a study of cytomegalovirus exposure and HLA in healthy donors. Germline loops: CDR1 MDHEN, CDR2 SYDVKM. The CDR3 sequence is 12 residues long. The germline V and J ends were trimmed by 3 bases and 2 bases, with 5 bases remaining between them. Study-wide results and caveats: What was likely a sequencing artifact was a cluster of highly shared sequence variants. TCR beta chains numbering more than 150 were designated cytomegalovirus-associated. TCR beta chains associated with HLA were, in a later analysis, more clonally expanded than equally common others. CMV serostatus was the sole immune exposure data available.

The TCR sequence derives from a man aged 25 to 45 in good health and CMV-seronegative. The V call is TRBV28, the J call TRBJ2-7, with D uncertain. The source material was PBMCs. CDR3 nucleotide sequence: TGTGCCAGCAGTTTGAGTCCCTACGAGCAGTACTTC. It specifies CASSLSPYEQYF.